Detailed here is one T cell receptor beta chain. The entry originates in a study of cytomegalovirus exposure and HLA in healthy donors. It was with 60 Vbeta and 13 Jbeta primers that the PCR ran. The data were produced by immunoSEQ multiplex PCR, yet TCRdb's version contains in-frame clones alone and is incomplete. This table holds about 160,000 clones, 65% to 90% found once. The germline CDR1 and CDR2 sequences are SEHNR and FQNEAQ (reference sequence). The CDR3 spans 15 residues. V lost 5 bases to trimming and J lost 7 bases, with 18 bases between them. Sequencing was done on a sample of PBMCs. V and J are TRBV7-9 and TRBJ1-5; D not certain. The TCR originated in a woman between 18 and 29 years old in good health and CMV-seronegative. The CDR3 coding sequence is TGTGCCAGCAGCCAAACGGGAGGGAAAAGCCAGCCCCAGCATTTT. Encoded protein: CASSQTGGKSQPQHF.